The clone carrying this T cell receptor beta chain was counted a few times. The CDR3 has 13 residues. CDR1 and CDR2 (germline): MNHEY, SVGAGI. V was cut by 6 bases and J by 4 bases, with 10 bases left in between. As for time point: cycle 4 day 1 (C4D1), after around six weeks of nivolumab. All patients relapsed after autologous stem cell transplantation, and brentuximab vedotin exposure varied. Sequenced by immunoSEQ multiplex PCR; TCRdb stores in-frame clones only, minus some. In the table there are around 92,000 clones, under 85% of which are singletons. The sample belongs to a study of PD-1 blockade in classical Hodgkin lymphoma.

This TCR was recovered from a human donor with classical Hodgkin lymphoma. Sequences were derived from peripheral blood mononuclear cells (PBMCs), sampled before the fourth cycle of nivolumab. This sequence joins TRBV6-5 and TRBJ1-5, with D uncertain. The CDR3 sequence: CASSRGGNQPQHF. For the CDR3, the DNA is TGTGCCAGCAGCCGAGGAGGGAATCAGCCCCAGCATTTT.